Listed here is a single TCR beta chain. Its antigen is not known. CDR3 length: 13 amino acids. The germline V gene encodes CDR1 LGHDT and CDR2 YNNKEL (reference sequence). V lost 4 bases and J 3 bases, leaving 8 bases between the germline ends. Profiled with immunoSEQ multiplex PCR; TCRdb holds only in-frame clones, not every one. The table lists roughly 97,000 clones, approximately 90% of them singletons, with roughly 7.7% in the top ten. The sample belongs to a study of T cell responses to AZD1222 COVID-19 vaccine. Study-level findings and limits: All repertoire sampling was performed exclusively after the peak T cell response. Among AZD1222 vaccinees, only five to seven were seropositive at baseline. Spike-specific TCRs gained breadth and depth after people received two AZD1222 doses. A mostly white British donor set with more females was recruited, and clonal diversity was possibly underestimated.

The sequence was collected from an adult in good health. The input for sequencing was peripheral blood, taken on day 0 of AZD1222 vaccination. The V and J genes are TRBV3-1 (or the pseudogene TRBV3-2) and TRBJ2-3; no clear D. CDR3 sequence: CASSLTMTDTQYF. The CDR3 bases are TGTGCCAGCAGCCTTACCATGACAGATACGCAGTATTTT.